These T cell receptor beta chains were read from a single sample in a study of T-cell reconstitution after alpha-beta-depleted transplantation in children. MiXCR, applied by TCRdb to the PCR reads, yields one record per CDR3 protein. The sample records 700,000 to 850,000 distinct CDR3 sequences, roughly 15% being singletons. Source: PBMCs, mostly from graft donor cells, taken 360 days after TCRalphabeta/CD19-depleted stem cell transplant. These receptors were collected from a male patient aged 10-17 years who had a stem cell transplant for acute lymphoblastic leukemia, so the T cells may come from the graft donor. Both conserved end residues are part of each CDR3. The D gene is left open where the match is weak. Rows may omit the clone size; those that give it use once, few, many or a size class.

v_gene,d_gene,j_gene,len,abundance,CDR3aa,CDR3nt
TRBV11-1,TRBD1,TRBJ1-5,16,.,CSSSLLDRSVNQPQHF,TGTTCCAGCAGCTTATTGGACAGGTCAGTTAATCAGCCCCAGCATTTT
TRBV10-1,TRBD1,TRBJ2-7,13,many,CASSRDRGSEQYF,TGCGCCAGCAGCCGGGACAGGGGTAGCGAGCAGTACTTC
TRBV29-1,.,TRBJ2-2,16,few,CSAGGRDFKNTGELFF,TGCAGCGCCGGGGGTCGGGACTTCAAAAACACCGGGGAGCTGTTTTTT
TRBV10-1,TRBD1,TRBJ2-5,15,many,CASSAGTGGPGTQYF,TGCGCCAGCAGTGCCGGGACAGGGGGGCCGGGGACCCAGTACTTC
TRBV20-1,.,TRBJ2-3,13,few,CSAPTLSTDTQYF,TGCAGTGCTCCGACTCTAAGCACAGATACGCAGTATTTT
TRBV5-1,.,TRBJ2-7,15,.,CASSLAAASSYEQYF,TGCGCCAGCAGCTTGGCGGCGGCTAGCTCCTACGAGCAGTACTTC
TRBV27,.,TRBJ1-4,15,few,CASSLFGGYYEKLFF,TGTGCCAGCAGTTTATTCGGGGGATACTATGAAAAACTGTTTTTT
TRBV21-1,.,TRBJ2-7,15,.,CASVGARDRGQEQYF,TGTGCCAGCGTGGGGGCCCGGGACAGGGGGCAAGAGCAGTACTTC
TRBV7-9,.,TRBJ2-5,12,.,CASRHTPETQYF,TGTGCCAGCAGACATACACCGGAGACCCAGTACTTC
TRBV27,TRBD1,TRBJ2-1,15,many,CASSFTGGLYNEQFF,TGTGCCAGCAGTTTCACAGGGGGTTTATACAATGAGCAGTTCTTC
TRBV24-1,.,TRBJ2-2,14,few,CATSGLVNTGELFF,TGTGCCACCAGTGGCTTAGTGAACACCGGGGAGCTGTTTTTT
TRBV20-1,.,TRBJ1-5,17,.,CSARDPRTDNSNQPQHF,TGCAGTGCTAGAGATCCACGGACAGATAATAGCAATCAGCCCCAGCATTTT
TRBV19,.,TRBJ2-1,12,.,CASSIVYNEQFF,TGTGCCAGCAGCATTGTCTACAATGAGCAGTTCTTC
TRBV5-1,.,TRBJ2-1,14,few,CASSLGRRANEQFF,TGCGCCAGCAGCTTGGGAAGGCGGGCCAATGAGCAGTTCTTC
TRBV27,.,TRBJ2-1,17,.,CASSRPGAGSSYNEQFF,TGTGCCAGCAGCCGTCCCGGGGCAGGGAGCTCCTACAATGAGCAGTTCTTC
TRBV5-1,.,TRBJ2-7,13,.,CASSSRGAYEQYF,TGCGCCAGCAGCTCCCGCGGGGCCTACGAGCAGTACTTC
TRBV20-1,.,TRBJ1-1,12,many,CSAPGVGLKAFF,TGCAGTGCTCCCGGTGTCGGTCTGAAAGCTTTCTTT
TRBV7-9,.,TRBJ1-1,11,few,CASSFTVVAFF,TGTGCCAGCAGCTTTACTGTGGTGGCTTTCTTT
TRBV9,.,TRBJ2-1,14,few,CASSVVYGVNEQFF,TGTGCCAGCAGCGTAGTCTATGGGGTTAATGAGCAGTTCTTC
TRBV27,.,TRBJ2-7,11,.,CASSSGIEQYF,TGTGCCAGCAGTTCCGGGATCGAGCAGTACTTC
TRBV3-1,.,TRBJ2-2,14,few,CASSHQVPTGELFF,TGTGCCAGCAGCCACCAGGTCCCCACCGGGGAGCTGTTTTTT
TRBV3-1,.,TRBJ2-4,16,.,CASSQDIAGAKNIQYF,TGTGCCAGCAGCCAAGATATAGCAGGAGCCAAAAACATTCAGTACTTC
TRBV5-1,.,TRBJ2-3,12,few,CAEGRTTDTQYF,TGCGCCGAGGGGAGAACGACAGATACGCAGTATTTT
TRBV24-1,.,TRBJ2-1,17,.,CATSDRWTEVSYNEQFF,TGTGCCACCAGTGATCGGTGGACTGAGGTCTCCTACAATGAGCAGTTCTTC
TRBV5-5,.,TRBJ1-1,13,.,CASSLAWGAEAFF,TGTGCCAGCAGCTTGGCCTGGGGGGCTGAAGCTTTCTTT
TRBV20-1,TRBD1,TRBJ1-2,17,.,CSAIPDRGRGANYGYTF,TGCAGTGCAATACCAGACAGGGGCCGAGGGGCTAACTATGGCTACACCTTC
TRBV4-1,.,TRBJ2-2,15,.,CASSPLGGGHGELFF,TGCGCCAGCAGCCCCCTAGGAGGTGGGCACGGGGAGCTGTTTTTT
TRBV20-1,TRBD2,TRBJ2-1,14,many,CSARLAGGSGEQFF,TGCAGTGCGAGACTAGCGGGAGGGTCTGGGGAGCAGTTCTTC
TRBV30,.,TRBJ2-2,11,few,CAWTFTGELFF,TGTGCCTGGACCTTCACCGGGGAGCTGTTTTTT
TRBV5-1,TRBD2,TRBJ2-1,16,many,CASSSVAGGTYNEQFF,TGCGCCAGCAGCTCCGTAGCGGGGGGGACCTACAATGAGCAGTTCTTC
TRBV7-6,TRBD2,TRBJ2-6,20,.,CASSFRWEGPLGAGANVLTF,TGTGCCAGCAGCTTTAGGTGGGAGGGCCCTTTGGGTGCTGGGGCCAACGTCCTGACTTTC
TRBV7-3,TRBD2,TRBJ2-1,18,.,CASSLSGTSGSGGNEQFF,TGTGCCAGCAGCTTAAGTGGGACTAGCGGGAGTGGGGGCAATGAGCAGTTCTTC
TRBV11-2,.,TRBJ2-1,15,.,CASRHQGWPEDEQFF,TGTGCCAGCAGGCACCAGGGTTGGCCGGAGGATGAGCAGTTCTTC
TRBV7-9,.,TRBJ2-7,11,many,CASSLGIGQYF,TGTGCCAGCAGCTTAGGTATCGGGCAGTACTTC
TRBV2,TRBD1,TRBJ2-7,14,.,CASRDRGRTYEQYF,TGTGCCAGCAGGGACAGGGGGCGAACGTACGAGCAGTACTTC
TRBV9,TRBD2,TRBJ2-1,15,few,CASSVTGLGHNEQFF,TGTGCCAGCAGCGTAACCGGACTAGGCCACAATGAGCAGTTCTTC
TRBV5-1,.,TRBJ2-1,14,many,CASSFRSSYNEQFF,TGCGCCAGCAGCTTCCGTAGCTCCTACAATGAGCAGTTCTTC
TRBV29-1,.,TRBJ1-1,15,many,CSAGGAPGRDTEAFF,TGCAGCGCTGGCGGGGCCCCAGGACGGGACACTGAAGCTTTCTTT
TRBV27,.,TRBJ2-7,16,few,CASITGGGRISYEQYF,TGTGCCAGCATTACAGGGGGCGGGAGGATCTCCTACGAGCAGTACTTC
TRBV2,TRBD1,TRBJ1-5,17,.,CASSEAGTGYSNQPQHF,TGTGCCAGCAGTGAAGCTGGGACAGGTTATAGCAATCAGCCCCAGCATTTT
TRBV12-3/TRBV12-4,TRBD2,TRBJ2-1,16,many,CASRQPSGRGSDEQFF,TGTGCCAGCAGACAACCAAGCGGGAGAGGTTCTGATGAGCAGTTCTTC
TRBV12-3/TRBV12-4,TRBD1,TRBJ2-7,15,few,CASSILGTGGGEQYF,TGTGCCAGCAGTATCCTCGGGACAGGGGGTGGCGAGCAGTACTTC
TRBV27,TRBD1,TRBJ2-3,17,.,CASSLFLGTGGGDTQYF,TGTGCCAGCAGTTTATTTCTCGGGACAGGGGGCGGTGATACGCAGTATTTT
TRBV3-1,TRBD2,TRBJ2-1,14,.,CASSVAGVNREQFF,TGTGCCAGCAGCGTAGCGGGAGTGAACCGTGAGCAGTTCTTC
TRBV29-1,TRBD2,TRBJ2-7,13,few,CSVGPSGSYEQYF,TGCAGCGTTGGTCCTAGCGGCTCCTACGAGCAGTACTTC
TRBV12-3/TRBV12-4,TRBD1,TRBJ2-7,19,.,CACSLEGQGNEGLSYEQYF,TGTGCCTGCAGTTTAGAAGGACAGGGAAACGAGGGCCTTTCCTACGAGCAGTACTTC
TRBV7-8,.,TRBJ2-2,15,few,CASSLDKLVTGELFF,TGTGCCAGCAGCTTAGACAAACTAGTCACCGGGGAGCTGTTTTTT
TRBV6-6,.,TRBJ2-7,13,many,CASSYPGLYEQYF,TGTGCCAGCAGTTACCCAGGACTGTACGAGCAGTACTTC
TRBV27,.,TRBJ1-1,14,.,CASSPSGGVTEAFF,TGTGCCAGCAGTCCGTCGGGGGGGGTCACTGAAGCTTTCTTT
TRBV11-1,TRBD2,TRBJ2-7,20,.,CASSPRDRVSRTSGSREQYF,TGTGCCAGCAGCCCCCGGGACAGGGTTTCGAGGACTAGCGGGAGTCGCGAGCAGTACTTC
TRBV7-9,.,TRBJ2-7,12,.,CASSSWDYEQYF,TGTGCCAGCAGCTCCTGGGACTACGAGCAGTACTTC
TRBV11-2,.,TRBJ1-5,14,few,CASSFGGGTQPQHF,TGTGCCAGCAGTTTTGGAGGGGGTACTCAGCCCCAGCATTTT
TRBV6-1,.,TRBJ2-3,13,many,CASKQGNTDTQYF,TGTGCCAGCAAACAGGGCAACACAGATACGCAGTATTTT
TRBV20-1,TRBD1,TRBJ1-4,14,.,CSAQGQGASRKLFF,TGCAGTGCACAGGGACAGGGGGCGTCCAGAAAACTGTTTTTT
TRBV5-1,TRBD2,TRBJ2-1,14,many,CASRLLAGFNEQFF,TGCGCCAGCCGCCTACTAGCGGGCTTCAATGAGCAGTTCTTC
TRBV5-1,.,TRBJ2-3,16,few,CASSFGGREVTDTQYF,TGCGCCAGCAGCTTCGGGGGGCGCGAAGTCACAGATACGCAGTATTTT
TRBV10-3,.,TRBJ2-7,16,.,CAISTSGPRAGGEQYF,TGTGCCATCAGTACCTCGGGGCCAAGAGCCGGGGGCGAGCAGTACTTC